Listed below are T cell receptor beta chains from one sample, sequenced in a study of cytomegalovirus exposure and HLA in healthy donors. Clones were read by immunoSEQ multiplex PCR, and TCRdb kept only the in-frame ones, dropping some. The sample records some 150,000 clones, roughly 80% being singletons. Sequenced: PBMCs. These receptors were taken from a boy between 2 and 10 years old in good health and CMV-seronegative. CDR3s include the opening cysteine and the closing phenylalanine or tryptophan. D genes are given only for firm matches. Size tells how often a clone was seen (once, few, many) or the class of an expanded clone, and some rows leave it out.

J	length	D	size	V	DNA	CDR3
TRBJ1-4	16	TRBD1	few	TRBV4-1	TGCGCCAGCTGGCCAGGGGGCCACCCAACTAATGAAAAACTGTTTTTT	CASWPGGHPTNEKLFF
TRBJ2-7	14	-	-	TRBV7-3	TGTGCCAGCAGCCCTGGTACAGGGTCCTACGAGCAGTACTTC	CASSPGTGSYEQYF
TRBJ1-2	15	TRBD1	-	TRBV27	TGTGCCAGCAGTCAGACAGGGGGCCCCTACTATGGCTACACCTTC	CASSQTGGPYYGYTF
TRBJ2-6	15	TRBD1	-	TRBV18	TGTGCCAGCTCACCCGACAGGGCCGGGGCCAACGTCCTGACTTTC	CASSPDRAGANVLTF
TRBJ2-3	16	-	-	TRBV9	TGTGCCAGCAGCGCGTACAGTCTACCAGCCACAGATACGCAGTATTTT	CASSAYSLPATDTQYF
TRBJ2-1	15	TRBD2	few	TRBV6-1	TGTGCCAGCAGTGAAGTAGGGCTAGCGGGAGTACCGCAGTTCTTC	CASSEVGLAGVPQFF
TRBJ2-7	16	-	-	TRBV5-4	TGTGCCAGCAGCTTCCCGCGTGCGGGGGCGCCCTACGAGCAGTACTTC	CASSFPRAGAPYEQYF
TRBJ2-7	19	TRBD2	-	TRBV4-3	TGCGCCAGCAGCCAAGATTTCCCCCCCATGGCGGGAGGTACCTACGAGCAGTACTTC	CASSQDFPPMAGGTYEQYF
TRBJ2-7	14	TRBD1	-	TRBV7-9	TGTGCCAGCAGCTCGGGGACAGGGGCCTACGAGCAGTACTTC	CASSSGTGAYEQYF
TRBJ2-7	15	TRBD2	-	TRBV27	TGTGCCAGCAGTTACTCGGCGGGGGACGTCTACGAGCAGTACTTC	CASSYSAGDVYEQYF
TRBJ2-7	15	TRBD2	few	TRBV6-1	TGTGCCAGCAGCTTAGCGGGAGGGCCCAGGTACGAGCAGTACTTC	CASSLAGGPRYEQYF
TRBJ1-4	15	-	-	TRBV5-1	TGCGCCAGCAGCTTACGGGGAGCAACTAATGAAAAACTGTTTTTT	CASSLRGATNEKLFF
TRBJ1-5	19	-	-	TRBV9	TGTGCCAGCAGCTCTCAAGGGGAGGGACATCCATTTAGCAATCAGCCCCAGCATTTT	CASSSQGEGHPFSNQPQHF
TRBJ2-5	15	TRBD1	-	TRBV6-6	TGTGCCAGCACTAGACAGGGACCGTACCAAGAGACCCAGTACTTC	CASTRQGPYQETQYF
TRBJ2-7	15	-	-	TRBV9	TGTGCCAGCAGCGTAGACCCGACAGAGAGCTACGAGCAGTACTTC	CASSVDPTESYEQYF
TRBJ2-1	10	-	-	TRBV30	TGTGCGGCGGCCTACAATGAGCAGTTCTTC	CAAAYNEQFF
TRBJ1-6	16	-	-	TRBV14	TGTGCCAGCAGCCAAAACGCCGGGGGTTTGGGTTCACCCCTCCACTTT	CASSQNAGGLGSPLHF
TRBJ2-2	13	-	-	TRBV7-8	TGTGCCAGCAGCTTATCGGGGGCCGGGGAGCTGTTTTTT	CASSLSGAGELFF
TRBJ2-1	15	TRBD2	-	TRBV11-3	TGTGCCAGCAGCTTCCAACTAGCGCGCCACAATGAGCAGTTCTTC	CASSFQLARHNEQFF
TRBJ1-2	15	-	-	TRBV9	TGTGCCGGCAGCGTAGATCCCACAGGTTACTATGGCTACACCTTC	CAGSVDPTGYYGYTF